The 19 T cell receptor beta chains given below trace back to one sample, sequenced in a study of T cell repertoires in cytomegalovirus infection. No cognate antigen is known for these TCRs. TCRdb re-called the reads with MiXCR, one entry per CDR3 protein. The table shows 650,000 to 900,000 distinct CDR3 sequences, with roughly 29% occurring only once. The source material was cultured CD8+ T cells from PBMCs, sampled from culture after CMV antigen stimulation. The receptors come from a human donor in good health (CMV status not recorded). Some clones in this sample may be carry-over from other donors' samples.

This clonotype was seen many times. The gene calls are TRBV7-9 and TRBJ2-2; D gene ambiguous. This CDR3 is built from 15 residues. Looked up from germline, CDR1 is SEHNR and CDR2 is FQNEAQ (reference sequence). Trimming removed 2 bases at V and 1 base at J, with 8 bases between. The CDR3 loop reads CASSLWSLNTGELFF. The CDR3, as DNA: TGTGCCAGCAGCTTATGGAGCCTGAACACCGGGGAGCTGTTTTTT. The full variable domain, with the rest looked up from reference TRBV7-9 and TRBJ2-2, is DTGVSQNPRHKITKRGQNVTFRCDPISEHNRLYWYRQTLGQGPEFLTYFQNEAQLEKSRLLSDRFSAERPKGSFSTLEIQRTEQGDSAMYLCASSLWSLNTGELFFGEGSRLTVL.

The gene calls are TRBV20-1 and TRBJ2-1, with TRBD2 matching over 13 bases. CDR3 length equals 15 residues. V was clipped by 6 bases and J by 3 bases; unmatched bases: 5. Germline-derived CDR1 and CDR2 are DFQATT and SNEGSKA (reference sequence). The CDR3 loop is CSAAGLAGNYNEQFF. CDR3 coding DNA: TGCAGTGCCGCGGGACTAGCGGGGAACTACAATGAGCAGTTCTTC.

In this sample, this clonotype turned up a few times. The V gene is TRBV15, the J gene TRBJ2-7; D is undetermined. The ends were cut back, 3 bases at V and 5 bases at J, with 23 bases in the middle. Germline V gene lookup returns CDR1 LNHNV and CDR2 YYDKDF (reference sequence). This CDR3 region has 17 residues. The CDR3 DNA is TGTGCCACCAGCAGGGAGACGGTAGGAGAGGATGGCGACGAGCAGTACTTC. This gives the protein CATSRETVGEDGDEQYF. Together with reference TRBV15 and TRBJ2-7, the CDR3 gives the full variable domain: DAMVIQNPRYQVTQFGKPVTLSCSQTLNHNVMYWYQQKSSQAPKLLFHYYDKDFNNEADTPDNFQSRRPNTSFCFLDIRSPGLGDTAMYLCATSRETVGEDGDEQYFGPGTRLTVT.

To note about this clonotype: Mismatch with germline at one junction end may stem from a read error. The rearrangement uses TRBV28 and TRBJ2-4; perhaps D is TRBD1 or TRBD2 (5 bases each). The CDR3 contains 13 residues. Germline loops: CDR1 MDHEN, CDR2 SYDVKM. In DNA form, the CDR3 reads TGTGCCAGCAGTTTATCCCGGGACCGCCTTGAGTCCTTC. Translated, it gives CASSLSRDRLESF.

With regard to this clonotype: A single base separates this from a much larger clone, so it may be a read error. V is TRBV7-9 and J is TRBJ2-2; D remains unclear. CDR3 length: 11 residues. Trimming took 6 bases from V and 6 from J, leaving 5 bases between them. Germline CDR1 is SEHNR and CDR2 is FQNEAQ (reference sequence). CDR3 DNA: TGTGCCAGCAGGTCCCCCGGGGAGCTGTTTTTT. Its protein product is CASRSPGELFF.

This clonotype was found a few times. The V gene is TRBV19, the J gene TRBJ2-7; TRBD2 aligns across 7 bases. The V and J ends lost 6 bases and 5 bases, in that order; junction bases with no gene match: 10. Germline V lookup: CDR1 LNHDA, CDR2 SQIVND (reference sequence). The CDR3 consists of 14 residues. In DNA form, the CDR3 reads TGTGCCAGTAGCTACCGGGACGGGAGGAACGAGCAGTACTTC. Its translation: CASSYRDGRNEQYF.

This clonotype occurred a few times. CDR3 protein: CASSLSEETIMNFQGSSTDTQYF. In DNA, the CDR3 is TGCGCCAGCAGCTTGAGTGAAGAAACTATAATGAACTTCCAGGGATCAAGCACAGATACGCAGTATTTT. The chain links TRBV5-1 to TRBJ2-3; TRBD1 is a possible D gene (5 bases). Germline lookup yields CDR1 SGHRS and CDR2 YFSETQ. This CDR3 has 23 residues. Trimming removed 1 base at V and 0 bases at J, with 33 bases between.

This clonotype turned up a few times. This chain uses TRBV7-8 with TRBJ2-2; D gene unclear. Germline CDR1 SGHVS, CDR2 FQNEAQ. The CDR3 is 16 residues long. V lost 4 bases to trimming and J lost 2 bases, with 14 bases between them. The chain's CDR3 is CASSSLPPPNTGELFF. The CDR3 DNA sequence: TGTGCCAGCAGCTCCCTCCCCCCCCCAAACACCGGGGAGCTGTTTTTT.

CDR3 sequence reads: CASSTDLDTSYNEQFF. CDR3 coding DNA: TGTGCCAGCAGTACCGACCTTGACACTTCCTACAATGAGCAGTTCTTC. This rearrangement joins TRBV28 to TRBJ2-1, with D uncertain. The germline gives CDR1 MDHEN, CDR2 SYDVKM. CDR3 length: 16 residues. With 5 bases removed from V and 1 base from J, the gap between germline ends came to 15 bases.

Many counts were recorded for this clonotype. This sequence joins TRBV7-8 and TRBJ1-4, with a weak D call TRBD1 (5 bases). Germline V gene lookup returns CDR1 SGHVS and CDR2 FQNEAQ. This CDR3 spans 14 amino acids. The ends were cut back, 1 base at V and 8 bases at J, with 11 bases in the middle. The CDR3 is CASSLVDGDEKLFF. The CDR3, as DNA: TGTGCCAGCAGCTTAGTGGATGGGGACGAAAAACTGTTTTTT.

The chain uses TRBV20-1 and TRBJ2-1; D is ambiguous. V dropped 3 bases and J dropped 4 bases, with 13 bases sitting between them. From germline, CDR1 is DFQATT and CDR2 SNEGSKA (reference sequence). The CDR3 runs to 14 residues. CDR3 in amino acids: CSASWLPIYNEQFF. The CDR3 bases are TGCAGTGCTAGTTGGCTGCCGATTTACAATGAGCAGTTCTTC.

The sample holds many counts of this clonotype. The gene calls are TRBV7-9 and TRBJ1-1; TRBD1 might be the D (6 bases). From germline, CDR1 is SEHNR and CDR2 FQNEAQ (reference sequence). The CDR3 is 13 residues long. Trimming left V 5 bases short and J 3 bases short, with 10 bases between. CDR3 DNA: TGTGCCAGCAGCCCACAGGGCGACACTGAAGCTTTCTTT. Its protein is CASSPQGDTEAFF.

V and J are TRBV12-3 or TRBV12-4 and TRBJ1-2; D gene unclear. The CDR3 has 16 amino acids. Trimming left V 5 bases short and J 5 bases short, with 21 bases between. CDR3 in amino acids: CASSMGASTVFYGYTF. CDR3 nucleotide sequence: TGTGCCAGCAGTATGGGCGCGTCAACAGTGTTTTATGGCTACACCTTC.

This chain uses TRBV20-1 with TRBJ1-1; TRBD1 agrees at 8 bases. The junction had 15 bases not matched to a gene; V was cut back by 1 base and J by 5 bases. Germline V lookup: CDR1 DFQATT, CDR2 SNEGSKA (reference sequence). The CDR3 is 17 residues long. The CDR3 region has the DNA TGCAGTGCTAGAGGCAGACAGGGGTATGTAGATTGGACTGAAGCTTTCTTT. It is translated as CSARGRQGYVDWTEAFF.

The V call is TRBV5-1, the J call TRBJ2-1; D gene uncertain. The CDR3 has 14 residues. The V gene lost 7 bases and the J gene lost 1 base, with 12 bases spanning the gap. Germline V gene sequence: CDR1 SGHRS, CDR2 YFSETQ. The CDR3 sequence is CASGETDSYNEQFF. CDR3 in DNA: TGCGCCAGCGGTGAAACGGATTCCTACAATGAGCAGTTCTTC.

The chain combines TRBV6-1 with TRBJ2-1, with D tentatively TRBD1 (6 bases). Per germline, CDR1 MNHNS and CDR2 SASEGT. V lost 6 bases, J lost 0 bases, and 18 bases lay in between. The length of the CDR3 is 17 residues. CDR3 sequence reads: CASSLNRERGSYNEQFF. In nucleotides, the CDR3 is TGTGCCAGCAGCCTCAACAGGGAAAGAGGCTCCTACAATGAGCAGTTCTTC.

In this sample, this clonotype turned up many times. The rearrangement joins TRBV7-3 to TRBJ2-3; TRBD2 agrees at 8 bases. The CDR3 spans 13 residues. Germline V gene sequence: CDR1 SGHTA, CDR2 FQGTGA. After removal of 2 bases from V and 6 bases from J, the junction contained 1 base not matched to a gene. CDR3 sequence reads: CASSLPGGDTQYF. The DNA for the CDR3 is TGTGCCAGCAGCTTACCGGGAGGGGATACGCAGTATTTT.

The sample holds a few counts of this clonotype. This chain connects TRBV4-2 to TRBJ1-5; tentatively, D is TRBD1 (6 bases). Germline loops: CDR1 LGHNA, CDR2 YNFKEQ. V lost 4 bases, J lost 2 bases, and 12 bases lay in between. The CDR3 is 15 residues long. CDR3 in amino acids: CASSRPGERNQPQHF. CDR3 coding DNA: TGTGCCAGCAGCCGCCCAGGGGAGCGCAATCAGCCCCAGCATTTT.

The rearrangement links TRBV4-3 to TRBJ1-2, with D possibly TRBD1 on 6 matching bases. CDR1 LGHNA and CDR2 YSLEER come from the germline V gene. V lost 0 bases to trimming and J lost 4 bases, with 12 bases between them. The CDR3 sequence is 15 residues long. The CDR3 nucleotides are TGCGCCAGCAGCCAAGATCAAAGGGGGACCTATGGCTACACCTTC. It codes for CASSQDQRGTYGYTF.